The rows below give T cell receptor beta chains drawn from one sample of a study of T cell clones after liver transplantation. This table comes from immunoSEQ multiplex PCR, and its TCRdb copy is limited to in-frame clones, with some not included. The table records some 9,500 clones, around 72% of them present only once. Source: CD8+ T cells from blood, taken at the roughly 15-month timepoint. These receptors were collected from a human patient who received a liver transplant. A subset of T cells may come from the graft donor. Each CDR3 is given with its conserved first and last residue. A D gene is named only where the DNA matches it firmly. Clone size appears in some rows only: once, few, many, or a class for an expanded clone.

J gene: TRBJ2-1
CDR3 length: 15
V gene: TRBV5-1
D gene: NA
clone size: NA
CDR3 DNA: TGCGCCAGCAGCTTAGGCTCCCGGGAAAACAATGAGCAGTTCTTC
CDR3 protein: CASSLGSRENNEQFF

J gene: TRBJ2-1
CDR3 length: 11
V gene: TRBV29-1
D gene: NA
clone size: once
CDR3 DNA: TGCAGCGTCCAAAAAGGGGGGGAGCAGTTCTTC
CDR3 protein: CSVQKGGEQFF

J gene: TRBJ2-3
CDR3 length: 16
V gene: TRBV27
D gene: NA
clone size: NA
CDR3 DNA: TGTGCCAGCAGTCCGCTCCTTTTCGGAGGCACAGATACGCAGTATTTT
CDR3 protein: CASSPLLFGGTDTQYF

J gene: TRBJ2-3
CDR3 length: 17
V gene: TRBV7-8
D gene: TRBD2
clone size: NA
CDR3 DNA: TGTGCCAGCAGCTTAGACGAGGCGGGAGGTAGCACAGATACGCAGTATTTT
CDR3 protein: CASSLDEAGGSTDTQYF

J gene: TRBJ2-3
CDR3 length: 13
V gene: TRBV28
D gene: NA
clone size: once
CDR3 DNA: TGTGCCAGCAGTCCCAGGGTTTCAGATACGCAGTATTTT
CDR3 protein: CASSPRVSDTQYF

J gene: TRBJ2-5
CDR3 length: 14
V gene: TRBV7-9
D gene: NA
clone size: NA
CDR3 DNA: TGTGCCAGCAGCCCCTTGGCGGACCAAGAGACCCAGTACTTC
CDR3 protein: CASSPLADQETQYF

J gene: TRBJ2-7
CDR3 length: 15
V gene: TRBV6-1
D gene: TRBD1
clone size: NA
CDR3 DNA: TGTGCCAGCAGTGAAGCAGGGACAGGGGCCTACGAGCAGTACTTC
CDR3 protein: CASSEAGTGAYEQYF

J gene: TRBJ2-3
CDR3 length: 11
V gene: TRBV29-1
D gene: NA
clone size: NA
CDR3 DNA: TGCAGCGCAATCGTCCCAGATACGCAGTATTTT
CDR3 protein: CSAIVPDTQYF

J gene: TRBJ2-3
CDR3 length: 16
V gene: TRBV19
D gene: TRBD1
clone size: NA
CDR3 DNA: TGTGCCAGTAGACCTGGGGACAGGGTCTACACAGATACGCAGTATTTT
CDR3 protein: CASRPGDRVYTDTQYF

J gene: TRBJ2-7
CDR3 length: 14
V gene: TRBV5-5
D gene: NA
clone size: NA
CDR3 DNA: TGTGCCAGCAGTTTGGGCCCCCCGGGCTACGAGCAGTACTTC
CDR3 protein: CASSLGPPGYEQYF

J gene: TRBJ2-5
CDR3 length: 14
V gene: TRBV7-6
D gene: NA
clone size: few
CDR3 DNA: TGTGCCAGCAGGGAAGGAGGGGGCTTGGAGACCCAGTACTTC
CDR3 protein: CASREGGGLETQYF

J gene: TRBJ2-7
CDR3 length: 14
V gene: TRBV6-1
D gene: NA
clone size: once
CDR3 DNA: TGTGCCAGCAGTGATCCCGGGACCAGCTACGAGCAGTACTTC
CDR3 protein: CASSDPGTSYEQYF

J gene: TRBJ1-1
CDR3 length: 13
V gene: TRBV5-1
D gene: NA
clone size: NA
CDR3 DNA: TGCGCCAGCAGCTTGGCCGGTTCGGGGTTAGCTTTCTTT
CDR3 protein: CASSLAGSGLAFF

J gene: TRBJ1-1
CDR3 length: 11
V gene: TRBV5-5
D gene: NA
clone size: NA
CDR3 DNA: TGTGCCAGCAGCTGGGGGACTGAAGCTTTCTTT
CDR3 protein: CASSWGTEAFF

J gene: TRBJ1-6
CDR3 length: 15
V gene: TRBV28
D gene: NA
clone size: few
CDR3 DNA: TGTGCCAGCAGTTTCGTGGGGACACATAATTCACCCCTCCACTTT
CDR3 protein: CASSFVGTHNSPLHF

J gene: TRBJ1-4
CDR3 length: 13
V gene: TRBV29-1
D gene: NA
clone size: NA
CDR3 DNA: TGCAGCGTTGGGGCCAGGGAGAATGAAAAACTGTTTTTT
CDR3 protein: CSVGARENEKLFF

J gene: TRBJ1-5
CDR3 length: 16
V gene: TRBV14
D gene: NA
clone size: once
CDR3 DNA: TGTGCCAGCAGCCTAAAGCGGGGCAGTGGCAATCAGCCCCAGCATTTT
CDR3 protein: CASSLKRGSGNQPQHF

J gene: TRBJ1-2
CDR3 length: 14
V gene: TRBV27
D gene: TRBD1
clone size: NA
CDR3 DNA: TGTGCCAGCAGTCATACAGGGGACACTTATGGCTACACCTTC
CDR3 protein: CASSHTGDTYGYTF

J gene: TRBJ1-5
CDR3 length: 13
V gene: TRBV27
D gene: TRBD1
clone size: NA
CDR3 DNA: TGTGCCAGCAGTCCCGGGACAGATCAGCCCCAGCATTTT
CDR3 protein: CASSPGTDQPQHF

J gene: TRBJ2-1
CDR3 length: 15
V gene: TRBV27
D gene: TRBD1
clone size: NA
CDR3 DNA: TGTGCCAGCAGTTTGTGGGGACAGGGTGCCAATGAGCAGTTCTTC
CDR3 protein: CASSLWGQGANEQFF

J gene: TRBJ2-7
CDR3 length: 16
V gene: TRBV7-8
D gene: NA
clone size: NA
CDR3 DNA: TGTGCCAGCAGCTTAGCTGGGGGGCGAAGGTCCTACGAGCAGTACTTC
CDR3 protein: CASSLAGGRRSYEQYF

J gene: TRBJ2-2
CDR3 length: 13
V gene: TRBV29-1
D gene: NA
clone size: NA
CDR3 DNA: TGCAGCGTTGTATTAGGGGGTACCGGGGAGCTGTTTTTT
CDR3 protein: CSVVLGGTGELFF

J gene: TRBJ1-5
CDR3 length: 13
V gene: TRBV19
D gene: NA
clone size: NA
CDR3 DNA: TGTGCCAGTAGCCGGGCCGCTAATCAGCCCCAGCATTTT
CDR3 protein: CASSRAANQPQHF

J gene: TRBJ1-1
CDR3 length: 16
V gene: TRBV6-5
D gene: TRBD1
clone size: NA
CDR3 DNA: TGTGCCAGCAGTTACTCTCTCCGACAGGGAATATTTGAAGCTTTCTTT
CDR3 protein: CASSYSLRQGIFEAFF

J gene: TRBJ2-1
CDR3 length: 16
V gene: TRBV11-3
D gene: TRBD2
clone size: NA
CDR3 DNA: TGTGCCAGCAGCTTAGTAGGTCGGGAGGGCCTAGGGGAGCAGTTCTTC
CDR3 protein: CASSLVGREGLGEQFF

J gene: TRBJ1-5
CDR3 length: 14
V gene: TRBV28
D gene: NA
clone size: medium-sized
CDR3 DNA: TGTGCCAGCAGCTCCGGGGGATTCCATCAGCCCCAGCATTTT
CDR3 protein: CASSSGGFHQPQHF

J gene: TRBJ1-3
CDR3 length: 13
V gene: TRBV6-1
D gene: NA
clone size: medium-sized
CDR3 DNA: TGTGCCAGCAGCCCCGGGGGGGCGGACACCATATATTTT
CDR3 protein: CASSPGGADTIYF

J gene: TRBJ2-5
CDR3 length: 16
V gene: TRBV5-6
D gene: NA
clone size: NA
CDR3 DNA: TGTGCCAGCAGCTTGGGGGGGTCCCCTTATGGAGAGACCCAGTACTTC
CDR3 protein: CASSLGGSPYGETQYF

J gene: TRBJ2-3
CDR3 length: 13
V gene: TRBV10-2
D gene: TRBD2
clone size: once
CDR3 DNA: TGCGCCAGCATAGCGGGAGGGGGAGATACGCAGTATTTT
CDR3 protein: CASIAGGGDTQYF

J gene: TRBJ2-1
CDR3 length: 16
V gene: TRBV13
D gene: TRBD2
clone size: NA
CDR3 DNA: TGTGCCAGCAGCTTAGGGCTAGCGGGGGGGCTTAATGAGCAGTTCTTC
CDR3 protein: CASSLGLAGGLNEQFF

J gene: TRBJ2-3
CDR3 length: 16
V gene: TRBV4-2
D gene: NA
clone size: NA
CDR3 DNA: TGTGCCAGCAGCCAAGAAGAGGGGCAGGGCACAGATACGCAGTATTTT
CDR3 protein: CASSQEEGQGTDTQYF

J gene: TRBJ2-2
CDR3 length: 12
V gene: TRBV5-4
D gene: NA
clone size: NA
CDR3 DNA: TGTGCCAGCAGCTTCGAGACCGGGGAGCTGTTTTTT
CDR3 protein: CASSFETGELFF

J gene: TRBJ1-2
CDR3 length: 15
V gene: TRBV6-1
D gene: TRBD1
clone size: NA
CDR3 DNA: TGTGCCAGCAGTGATGAGCCAGGGGGATCCGATGGCTACACCTTC
CDR3 protein: CASSDEPGGSDGYTF

J gene: TRBJ2-6
CDR3 length: 19
V gene: TRBV21-1
D gene: NA
clone size: NA
CDR3 DNA: TGTGCCAGCAGCAAACTGCGAGAACCGGTTGTTTCTGGGGCCAACGTCCTGACTTTC
CDR3 protein: CASSKLREPVVSGANVLTF

J gene: TRBJ1-6
CDR3 length: 16
V gene: TRBV4-1
D gene: NA
clone size: NA
CDR3 DNA: TGCGCCAGCAGCCAAGGGTCCGACAGTTCAAATTCACCCCTCCACTTT
CDR3 protein: CASSQGSDSSNSPLHF

J gene: TRBJ2-6
CDR3 length: 18
V gene: TRBV7-6
D gene: NA
clone size: once
CDR3 DNA: TGTGCCAGCAGCCCAGCTTCAGGGCGGCTCGCTGGGGCCAACGTCCTGACTTTC
CDR3 protein: CASSPASGRLAGANVLTF

J gene: TRBJ1-4
CDR3 length: 16
V gene: TRBV29-1
D gene: NA
clone size: NA
CDR3 DNA: TGCAGCGTGGCCGGGACGGATGACGCAACTAATGAAAAACTGTTTTTT
CDR3 protein: CSVAGTDDATNEKLFF

J gene: TRBJ1-2
CDR3 length: 13
V gene: TRBV11-2
D gene: NA
clone size: NA
CDR3 DNA: TGTGCCAGCAGCTCGACAGCGAACTATGGCTACACCTTC
CDR3 protein: CASSSTANYGYTF

J gene: TRBJ2-3
CDR3 length: 16
V gene: TRBV28
D gene: TRBD2
clone size: NA
CDR3 DNA: TGTGCCAGCAGTTTGGCTGTTAGCGGGAGTACAGATACGCAGTATTTT
CDR3 protein: CASSLAVSGSTDTQYF

J gene: TRBJ1-5
CDR3 length: 17
V gene: TRBV27
D gene: NA
clone size: NA
CDR3 DNA: TGTGCCAGCAGTTTACTCCCCCTGCAGGGCAGCAATCAGCCCCAGCATTTT
CDR3 protein: CASSLLPLQGSNQPQHF

J gene: TRBJ2-3
CDR3 length: 14
V gene: TRBV4-1
D gene: NA
clone size: medium-sized
CDR3 DNA: TGCGCCAGCAGCCAAGATTCCAACACAGATACGCAGTATTTT
CDR3 protein: CASSQDSNTDTQYF

J gene: TRBJ2-1
CDR3 length: 15
V gene: TRBV6-6
D gene: TRBD2
clone size: NA
CDR3 DNA: TGTGCCAGCAGTTACCAAGGACTAGGGAACGATGAGCAGTTCTTC
CDR3 protein: CASSYQGLGNDEQFF

J gene: TRBJ1-1
CDR3 length: 13
V gene: TRBV9
D gene: NA
clone size: NA
CDR3 DNA: TGTGCCAGCAGCGCCCAGTATTACACTGAAGCTTTCTTT
CDR3 protein: CASSAQYYTEAFF

J gene: TRBJ2-1
CDR3 length: 12
V gene: TRBV29-1
D gene: NA
clone size: NA
CDR3 DNA: TGCAGCGTTGGGGACATATACAATGAGCAGTTCTTC
CDR3 protein: CSVGDIYNEQFF

J gene: TRBJ2-2
CDR3 length: 17
V gene: TRBV7-9
D gene: TRBD2
clone size: NA
CDR3 DNA: TGTGCCAGCAGATCCCCAGCGGGAGGGGAGAACACCGGGGAGCTGTTTTTT
CDR3 protein: CASRSPAGGENTGELFF

J gene: TRBJ2-1
CDR3 length: 13
V gene: TRBV14
D gene: NA
clone size: NA
CDR3 DNA: TGTGCCAGCAGCTCCGAACTAGCCGGTGAGCAGTTCTTC
CDR3 protein: CASSSELAGEQFF

J gene: TRBJ1-1
CDR3 length: 13
V gene: TRBV28
D gene: TRBD1
clone size: few
CDR3 DNA: TGTGCCAGCAGCCGAGGACAGGTCACTGAAGCTTTCTTT
CDR3 protein: CASSRGQVTEAFF

J gene: TRBJ1-1
CDR3 length: 16
V gene: TRBV5-1
D gene: TRBD1
clone size: few
CDR3 DNA: TGCGCCAGCACCCAAACCGGGACAGGGTCGAACACTGAAGCTTTCTTT
CDR3 protein: CASTQTGTGSNTEAFF

J gene: TRBJ1-2
CDR3 length: 15
V gene: TRBV13
D gene: TRBD1
clone size: once
CDR3 DNA: TGTGCCAGCAGCGCCGGACAGGGAAAGGCGACTGGCTACACCTTC
CDR3 protein: CASSAGQGKATGYTF

J gene: TRBJ1-1
CDR3 length: 11
V gene: TRBV2
D gene: NA
clone size: NA
CDR3 DNA: TGTGCCAGCCCAGGGAACACTGAAGCTTTCTTT
CDR3 protein: CASPGNTEAFF

J gene: TRBJ2-4
CDR3 length: 13
V gene: TRBV27
D gene: TRBD2
clone size: NA
CDR3 DNA: TGTGCCACCATGACGGGACTAGCGGGAGTTTTGCACTTC
CDR3 protein: CATMTGLAGVLHF

J gene: TRBJ2-1
CDR3 length: 16
V gene: TRBV13
D gene: TRBD2
clone size: NA
CDR3 DNA: TGTGCCAGCAGCTTGGGGACTAGCCGATCCTACAATGAGCAGTTCTTC
CDR3 protein: CASSLGTSRSYNEQFF

J gene: TRBJ2-2
CDR3 length: 14
V gene: TRBV2
D gene: NA
clone size: NA
CDR3 DNA: TGTGCCAGCAGGGAAAATTACGCCGCCGGGGAGCTGTTTTTT
CDR3 protein: CASRENYAAGELFF

J gene: TRBJ1-2
CDR3 length: 15
V gene: TRBV2
D gene: TRBD1
clone size: NA
CDR3 DNA: TGTGCCAGCACTGAGAGGACAGGCACTAACTATGGCTACACCTTC
CDR3 protein: CASTERTGTNYGYTF